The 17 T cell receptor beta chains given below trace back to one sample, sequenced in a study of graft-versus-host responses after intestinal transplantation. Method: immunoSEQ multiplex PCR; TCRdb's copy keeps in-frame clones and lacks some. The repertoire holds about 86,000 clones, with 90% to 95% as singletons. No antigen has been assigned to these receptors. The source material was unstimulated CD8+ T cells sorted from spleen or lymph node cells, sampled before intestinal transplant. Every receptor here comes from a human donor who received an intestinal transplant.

CDR3 amino acids: CASSPKREGPYNEQFF. In nucleotides, the CDR3 is TGTGCCAGCAGCCCTAAGCGGGAGGGCCCCTACAATGAGCAGTTCTTC. The chain joins TRBV6-6 to TRBJ2-1; 10 bases map to TRBD2. Germline trimming cut 6 bases from V and 2 bases from J; bases unmatched to any gene: 7. Per the germline V gene, CDR1 is MNHNY and CDR2 is SVGAGI (reference sequence). The CDR3 is 16 residues long.

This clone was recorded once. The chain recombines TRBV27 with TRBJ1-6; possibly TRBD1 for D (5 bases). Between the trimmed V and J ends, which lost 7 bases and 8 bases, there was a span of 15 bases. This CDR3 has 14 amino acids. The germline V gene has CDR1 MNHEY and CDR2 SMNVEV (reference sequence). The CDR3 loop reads CASNTVGAYSPLHF. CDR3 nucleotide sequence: TGTGCCAGCAACACCGTAGGGGCCTATTCACCCCTCCACTTT.

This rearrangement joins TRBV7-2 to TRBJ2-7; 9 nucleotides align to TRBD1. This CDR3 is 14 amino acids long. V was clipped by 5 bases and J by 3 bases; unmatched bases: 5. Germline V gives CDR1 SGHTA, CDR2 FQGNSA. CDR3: CASSHGTGFYEQYF. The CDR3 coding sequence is TGTGCCAGCAGCCACGGGACAGGGTTCTACGAGCAGTACTTC.

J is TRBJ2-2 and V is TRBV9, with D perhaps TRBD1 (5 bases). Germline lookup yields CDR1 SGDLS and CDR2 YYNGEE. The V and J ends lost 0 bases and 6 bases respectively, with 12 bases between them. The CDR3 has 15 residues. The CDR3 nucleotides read TGTGCCAGCAGCGTAGCTGGGGCACTCCCCGGGGAGCTGTTTTTT. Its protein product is CASSVAGALPGELFF.

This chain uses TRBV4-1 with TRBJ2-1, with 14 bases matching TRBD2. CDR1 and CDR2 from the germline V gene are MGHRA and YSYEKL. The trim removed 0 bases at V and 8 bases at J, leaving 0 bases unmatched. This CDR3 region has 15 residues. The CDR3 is CASSQEGLAGDEQFF. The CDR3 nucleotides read TGCGCCAGCAGCCAAGAGGGACTAGCGGGGGATGAGCAGTTCTTC.

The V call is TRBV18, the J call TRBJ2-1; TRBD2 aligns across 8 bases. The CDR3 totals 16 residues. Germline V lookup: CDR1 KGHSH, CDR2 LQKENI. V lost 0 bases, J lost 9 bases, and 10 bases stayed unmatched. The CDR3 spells CASSPPGLGLPGEQFF. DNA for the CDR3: TGTGCCAGCTCACCACCGGGACTAGGCTTACCGGGTGAGCAGTTCTTC.

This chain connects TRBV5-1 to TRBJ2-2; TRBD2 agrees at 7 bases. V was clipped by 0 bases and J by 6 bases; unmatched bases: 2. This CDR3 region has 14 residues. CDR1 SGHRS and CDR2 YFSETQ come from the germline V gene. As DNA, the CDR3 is TGCGCCAGCAGCTTGGACCTAGCGGCCGGGGAGCTGTTTTTT. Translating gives CASSLDLAAGELFF.

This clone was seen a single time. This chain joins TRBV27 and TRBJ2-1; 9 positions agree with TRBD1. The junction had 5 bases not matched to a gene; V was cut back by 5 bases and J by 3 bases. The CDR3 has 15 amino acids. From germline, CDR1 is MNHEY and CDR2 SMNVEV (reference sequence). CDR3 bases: TGTGCCAGCAGTCCGGGACAGGGATTCTACAATGAGCAGTTCTTC. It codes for CASSPGQGFYNEQFF.

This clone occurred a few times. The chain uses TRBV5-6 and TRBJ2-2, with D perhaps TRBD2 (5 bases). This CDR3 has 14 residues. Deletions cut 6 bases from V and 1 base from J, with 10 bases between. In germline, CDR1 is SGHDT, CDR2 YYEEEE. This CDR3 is CASTRTRNTGELFF. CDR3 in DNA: TGTGCCAGCACGCGAACTAGGAACACCGGGGAGCTGTTTTTT.

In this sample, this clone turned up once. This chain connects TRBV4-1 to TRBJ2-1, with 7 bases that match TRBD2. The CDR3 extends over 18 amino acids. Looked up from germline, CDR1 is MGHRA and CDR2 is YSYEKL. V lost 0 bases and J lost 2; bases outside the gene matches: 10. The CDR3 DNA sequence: TGCGCCAGCAGCCAAGAAAGGATGGGCGGGGGAGCCTACAATGAGCAGTTCTTC. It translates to CASSQERMGGGAYNEQFF.

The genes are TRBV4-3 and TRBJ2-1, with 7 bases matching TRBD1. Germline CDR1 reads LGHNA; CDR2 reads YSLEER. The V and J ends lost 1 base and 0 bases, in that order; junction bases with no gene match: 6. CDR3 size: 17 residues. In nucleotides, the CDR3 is TGCGCCAGCAGCCAAGGAACAGGGACAGTCTCCTACAATGAGCAGTTCTTC. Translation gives CASSQGTGTVSYNEQFF.

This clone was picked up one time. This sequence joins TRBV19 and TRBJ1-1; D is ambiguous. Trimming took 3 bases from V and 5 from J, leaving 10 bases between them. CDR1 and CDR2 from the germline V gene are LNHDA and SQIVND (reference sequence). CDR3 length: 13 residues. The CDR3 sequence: CASSIGGLTEAFF. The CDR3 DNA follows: TGTGCCAGTAGTATCGGAGGGCTGACTGAAGCTTTCTTT.

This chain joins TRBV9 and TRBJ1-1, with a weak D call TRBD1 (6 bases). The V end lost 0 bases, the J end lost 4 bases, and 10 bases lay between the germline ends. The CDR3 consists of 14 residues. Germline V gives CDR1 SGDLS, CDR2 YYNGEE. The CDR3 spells CASSVGGPGTEAFF. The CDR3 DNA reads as TGTGCCAGCAGCGTAGGGGGGCCGGGCACTGAAGCTTTCTTT.

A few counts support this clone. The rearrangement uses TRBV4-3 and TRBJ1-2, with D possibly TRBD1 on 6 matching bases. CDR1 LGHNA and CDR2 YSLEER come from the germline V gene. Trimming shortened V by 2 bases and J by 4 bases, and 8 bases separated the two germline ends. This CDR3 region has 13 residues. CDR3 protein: CASSQTGSYGYTF. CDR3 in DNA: TGCGCCAGCAGCCAAACAGGGAGCTATGGCTACACCTTC.

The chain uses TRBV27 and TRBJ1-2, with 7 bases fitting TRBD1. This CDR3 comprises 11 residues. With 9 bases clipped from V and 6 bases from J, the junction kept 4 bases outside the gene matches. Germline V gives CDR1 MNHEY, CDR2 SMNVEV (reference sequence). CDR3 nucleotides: TGTGCCAGTCGACAGGGCAATGGCTACACCTTC. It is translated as CASRQGNGYTF.

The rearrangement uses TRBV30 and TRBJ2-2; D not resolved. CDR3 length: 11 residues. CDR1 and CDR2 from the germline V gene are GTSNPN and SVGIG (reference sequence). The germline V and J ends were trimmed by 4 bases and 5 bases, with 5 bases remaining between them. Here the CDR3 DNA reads TGTGCCTGGACCACTACCGGGGAGCTGTTTTTT. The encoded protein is CAWTTTGELFF.

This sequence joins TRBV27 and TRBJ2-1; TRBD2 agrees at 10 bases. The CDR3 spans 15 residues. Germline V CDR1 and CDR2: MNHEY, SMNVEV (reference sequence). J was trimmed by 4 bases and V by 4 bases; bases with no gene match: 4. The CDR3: CASSSGTSAYNEQFF. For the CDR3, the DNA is TGTGCCAGCAGTTCCGGGACTAGCGCTTACAATGAGCAGTTCTTC.